This is a list of T cell receptor beta chains from one sample in a study of a mutant IDH1 vaccine in newly diagnosed glioma. Sequencing was performed with immunoSEQ multiplex PCR; in TCRdb, only in-frame clones are kept and a portion is missing. The table lists 20,000 to 30,000 clones, approximately 90% of them singletons, with approximately 10% in the top ten. This material consisted of PBMCs, taken from a glioma patient treated with radiotherapy, temozolomide or both. The origin of the receptors is a man aged 25 to 40 with glioma. Both conserved end residues are part of each CDR3. D genes are given only for firm matches. Size values are once, few and many counts, or a class for expanded clones, and some rows have none.

v_gene: TRBV11-2
d_gene: .
abundance: .
j_gene: TRBJ1-1
CDR3aa: CASSSGREAFF
CDR3nt: TGTGCCAGCAGCTCCGGGAGGGAAGCTTTCTTT

v_gene: TRBV6-1
d_gene: TRBD2
abundance: .
j_gene: TRBJ2-1
CDR3aa: CATLLAGGNEQFF
CDR3nt: TGTGCCACCCTGCTAGCGGGAGGGAATGAGCAGTTCTTC

v_gene: TRBV7-2
d_gene: TRBD1
abundance: .
j_gene: TRBJ1-5
CDR3aa: CASSLRQGPVSQPQHF
CDR3nt: TGTGCCAGCAGTTTGCGACAGGGCCCAGTCTCTCAGCCCCAGCATTTT

v_gene: TRBV6-5
d_gene: TRBD2
abundance: .
j_gene: TRBJ2-7
CDR3aa: CASSYEGTSGIRQYF
CDR3nt: TGTGCCAGCAGTTACGAAGGGACTAGCGGGATAAGGCAGTACTTC

v_gene: TRBV30
d_gene: .
abundance: .
j_gene: TRBJ1-4
CDR3aa: CAWRVRLTQNEKLFF
CDR3nt: TGTGCCTGGAGAGTCCGCCTAACCCAAAATGAAAAACTGTTTTTT

v_gene: TRBV5-1
d_gene: .
abundance: .
j_gene: TRBJ2-7
CDR3aa: CASSLGRATEQYF
CDR3nt: TGCGCCAGCAGCCTCGGACGTGCGACCGAGCAGTACTTC

v_gene: TRBV5-6
d_gene: .
abundance: .
j_gene: TRBJ1-2
CDR3aa: CASSFDFDGYTF
CDR3nt: TGTGCCAGCAGCTTCGACTTCGATGGCTACACCTTC

v_gene: TRBV29-1
d_gene: .
abundance: .
j_gene: TRBJ2-7
CDR3aa: CSVEHKSPSHEQYF
CDR3nt: TGCAGCGTTGAACATAAGTCCCCCAGCCACGAGCAGTACTTC

v_gene: TRBV5-1
d_gene: TRBD2
abundance: .
j_gene: TRBJ2-5
CDR3aa: CASTLLGEGETQYF
CDR3nt: TGCGCCAGCACCTTATTAGGGGAGGGTGAGACCCAGTACTTC

v_gene: TRBV5-8
d_gene: .
abundance: .
j_gene: TRBJ2-5
CDR3aa: CASSLGDSDQETQYF
CDR3nt: TGTGCCAGCAGCTTGGGTGACAGCGACCAAGAGACCCAGTACTTC

v_gene: TRBV5-1
d_gene: TRBD1
abundance: .
j_gene: TRBJ2-1
CDR3aa: CATQNGTGGYDNEQFF
CDR3nt: TGCGCCACCCAGAACGGGACAGGGGGGTACGACAATGAGCAGTTCTTC

v_gene: TRBV23-1
d_gene: TRBD1
abundance: .
j_gene: TRBJ1-4
CDR3aa: CANRDRSNEKLFF
CDR3nt: TGCGCCAACCGGGACAGGTCGAATGAAAAACTGTTTTTT

v_gene: TRBV12-5
d_gene: .
abundance: .
j_gene: TRBJ2-7
CDR3aa: CASGLGTYYEQYF
CDR3nt: TGTGCTAGTGGTTTGGGCACCTACTACGAGCAGTACTTC

v_gene: TRBV14
d_gene: .
abundance: .
j_gene: TRBJ2-2
CDR3aa: CASSRIPGLLESNTGELFF
CDR3nt: TGTGCCAGCAGCCGCATACCGGGACTCCTAGAATCGAACACCGGGGAGCTGTTTTTT

v_gene: TRBV27
d_gene: TRBD2
abundance: .
j_gene: TRBJ2-1
CDR3aa: CASSFPGLAQFF
CDR3nt: TGTGCCAGCAGTTTCCCGGGACTAGCCCAGTTCTTC

v_gene: TRBV4-1
d_gene: TRBD1
abundance: few
j_gene: TRBJ1-2
CDR3aa: CASSTTGDRYGYTF
CDR3nt: TGCGCCAGCAGCACTACAGGGGATCGGTATGGCTACACCTTC

v_gene: TRBV18
d_gene: TRBD2
abundance: .
j_gene: TRBJ2-7
CDR3aa: CASSPETSGRYEQYF
CDR3nt: TGTGCCAGCTCACCAGAGACTAGCGGACGCTACGAGCAGTACTTC

v_gene: TRBV12-1
d_gene: .
abundance: .
j_gene: TRBJ2-3
CDR3aa: CASSISGTSGSTRTDTQYF
CDR3nt: TGTGCCAGCAGCATTTCCGGGACTAGCGGGAGTACGAGGACAGATACGCAGTATTTT

v_gene: TRBV19
d_gene: TRBD2
abundance: .
j_gene: TRBJ2-7
CDR3aa: CASSWGGIDEQYF
CDR3nt: TGTGCCAGTAGTTGGGGGGGGATTGACGAGCAGTACTTC

v_gene: TRBV5-1
d_gene: TRBD2
abundance: .
j_gene: TRBJ2-7
CDR3aa: CASSSREREGRFGEQYF
CDR3nt: TGCGCCAGCAGCTCCCGGGAGCGGGAGGGGCGTTTCGGCGAGCAGTACTTC

v_gene: TRBV10-3
d_gene: .
abundance: .
j_gene: TRBJ2-1
CDR3aa: CATGRWESSYNEQFF
CDR3nt: TGTGCCACAGGAAGGTGGGAGAGCTCCTACAATGAGCAGTTCTTC

v_gene: TRBV27
d_gene: .
abundance: .
j_gene: TRBJ2-1
CDR3aa: CASSLEDTENEQFF
CDR3nt: TGTGCCAGCAGTTTAGAAGATACCGAAAATGAGCAGTTCTTC

v_gene: TRBV27
d_gene: TRBD1
abundance: .
j_gene: TRBJ2-7
CDR3aa: CASSPIRTGGVYEQYF
CDR3nt: TGTGCCAGCAGTCCGATCAGGACAGGGGGCGTCTACGAGCAGTACTTC

v_gene: TRBV2
d_gene: .
abundance: .
j_gene: TRBJ1-5
CDR3aa: CASTTAGSNQPQHF
CDR3nt: TGTGCCAGCACCACAGCCGGGAGCAATCAGCCCCAGCATTTT

v_gene: TRBV9
d_gene: .
abundance: .
j_gene: TRBJ2-2
CDR3aa: CASSGGNTGELFF
CDR3nt: TGTGCCAGCAGCGGCGGGAACACCGGGGAGCTGTTTTTT

v_gene: TRBV5-6
d_gene: .
abundance: .
j_gene: TRBJ2-7
CDR3aa: CASSWGATYEQYF
CDR3nt: TGTGCCAGCAGCTGGGGAGCGACCTACGAGCAGTACTTC

v_gene: TRBV19
d_gene: TRBD1
abundance: .
j_gene: TRBJ2-7
CDR3aa: CASSAGTGPSYEQYF
CDR3nt: TGTGCCAGTAGCGCCGGGACAGGGCCGTCCTACGAGCAGTACTTC

v_gene: TRBV4-2
d_gene: .
abundance: .
j_gene: TRBJ2-1
CDR3aa: CASSPVRDLHEQFF
CDR3nt: TGTGCCAGCAGCCCCGTGCGGGACCTGCATGAGCAGTTCTTC

v_gene: TRBV2
d_gene: TRBD1
abundance: .
j_gene: TRBJ2-5
CDR3aa: CASGGQPYQETQYF
CDR3nt: TGTGCCAGCGGGGGACAGCCGTACCAAGAGACCCAGTACTTC

v_gene: TRBV7-6
d_gene: TRBD1
abundance: .
j_gene: TRBJ2-1
CDR3aa: CASSFAPPGRGSHNEQFF
CDR3nt: TGTGCCAGCAGCTTTGCCCCCCCAGGCAGGGGGTCTCACAATGAGCAGTTCTTC

v_gene: TRBV6-6
d_gene: TRBD1
abundance: .
j_gene: TRBJ2-3
CDR3aa: CASSYLGTASTDTQYF
CDR3nt: TGTGCCAGCAGTTACCTCGGGACAGCTAGCACAGATACGCAGTATTTT

v_gene: TRBV25-1
d_gene: .
abundance: .
j_gene: TRBJ1-1
CDR3aa: CASSEYGGYTEAFF
CDR3nt: TGTGCCAGCAGTGAATATGGGGGGTACACTGAAGCTTTCTTT

v_gene: TRBV19
d_gene: .
abundance: .
j_gene: TRBJ2-6
CDR3aa: CASSPGYSGANVLTF
CDR3nt: TGTGCCAGTAGCCCTGGCTACTCTGGGGCCAACGTCCTGACTTTC

v_gene: TRBV2
d_gene: .
abundance: .
j_gene: TRBJ1-2
CDR3aa: CASSIQSYGYTF
CDR3nt: TGTGCCAGCAGTATACAGTCCTATGGCTACACCTTC

v_gene: TRBV7-9
d_gene: TRBD2
abundance: .
j_gene: TRBJ2-3
CDR3aa: CASSPLAEGKQYF
CDR3nt: TGTGCCAGCAGCCCACTAGCGGAAGGAAAGCAGTATTTT

v_gene: TRBV5-1
d_gene: .
abundance: .
j_gene: TRBJ2-7
CDR3aa: CASSEADRFPLYEQYF
CDR3nt: TGCGCCAGCAGCGAGGCGGACAGATTCCCCCTCTACGAGCAGTACTTC

v_gene: TRBV30
d_gene: TRBD1
abundance: once
j_gene: TRBJ2-7
CDR3aa: CAWSVKGTGIYEQYF
CDR3nt: TGTGCCTGGAGTGTAAAGGGGACAGGAATCTACGAGCAGTACTTC

v_gene: TRBV20-1
d_gene: TRBD2
abundance: .
j_gene: TRBJ2-3
CDR3aa: CRAGPTDTQYF
CDR3nt: TGCAGAGCGGGACCCACAGATACGCAGTATTTT

v_gene: TRBV19
d_gene: .
abundance: .
j_gene: TRBJ2-7
CDR3aa: CASSIGGGYEQYF
CDR3nt: TGTGCCAGTAGTATTGGCGGTGGCTACGAGCAGTACTTC

v_gene: TRBV11-2
d_gene: .
abundance: .
j_gene: TRBJ2-1
CDR3aa: CASSYYNEQFF
CDR3nt: TGTGCCAGCAGCTACTACAATGAGCAGTTCTTC

v_gene: TRBV10-3
d_gene: TRBD2
abundance: .
j_gene: TRBJ2-1
CDR3aa: CATGRGLAGGSLPNEQFF
CDR3nt: TGTGCCACCGGAAGGGGACTAGCGGGAGGGTCTCTCCCCAATGAGCAGTTCTTC

v_gene: TRBV6-1
d_gene: .
abundance: .
j_gene: TRBJ2-1
CDR3aa: CASSGDALRGYNEQFF
CDR3nt: TGTGCCAGCAGTGGGGACGCCCTTCGGGGTTACAATGAGCAGTTCTTC

v_gene: TRBV5-6
d_gene: TRBD1
abundance: .
j_gene: TRBJ2-7
CDR3aa: CASSFRRWFGQDLLGQYF
CDR3nt: TGTGCCAGCAGCTTTAGGCGATGGTTTGGACAGGACCTACTCGGGCAGTACTTC

v_gene: TRBV5-4
d_gene: TRBD1
abundance: once
j_gene: TRBJ1-1
CDR3aa: CASSWPGTGSTEAFF
CDR3nt: TGTGCCAGCAGCTGGCCCGGGACAGGGTCCACTGAAGCTTTCTTT

v_gene: TRBV5-1
d_gene: TRBD1
abundance: .
j_gene: TRBJ1-1
CDR3aa: CASSLPQGGQNTEAFF
CDR3nt: TGCGCCAGCAGCTTGCCCCAGGGGGGCCAGAACACTGAAGCTTTCTTT

v_gene: TRBV5-4
d_gene: TRBD1
abundance: .
j_gene: TRBJ2-7
CDR3aa: CASSVPGQIYEQYF
CDR3nt: TGTGCCAGCAGCGTCCCGGGACAGATCTACGAGCAGTACTTC

v_gene: TRBV6-1
d_gene: .
abundance: .
j_gene: TRBJ1-4
CDR3aa: CATQANNEKLFF
CDR3nt: TGTGCCACACAGGCAAATAATGAAAAACTGTTTTTT